The next 25 T cell receptor beta chains were all read from a single sample in a study of shared clonotypes between healthy human individuals. Only in-frame clones appear in the TCRdb table, and some are missing; sequencing was by immunoSEQ multiplex PCR. The table lists approximately 2,200,000 clones, more than 85% of them singletons. In the naive CD8 group, cells lacked CD45RO and were positively selected for CCR7, so terminally differentiated effector memory CD45RA+ cells were left out. Sequences were obtained from naive CD8+ T cells from PBMCs. Source of these receptors: a man younger than 35 in good health. Some clones in this sample may be carry-over from other donors' samples.

The chain employs TRBV28 and TRBJ1-1, with 10 bases identical to TRBD1. CDR1 is MDHEN and CDR2 is SYDVKM in the germline V gene. V was clipped by 8 bases and J by 4 bases; unmatched bases: 1. This CDR3 is 12 amino acids long. Here the CDR3 reads CASRQGATEAFF. As DNA, the CDR3 is TGTGCCAGCCGACAGGGGGCCACTGAAGCTTTCTTT.

The chain uses TRBV30 and TRBJ1-3; 9 bases agree with TRBD1. Germline CDR1 reads GTSNPN; CDR2 reads SVGIG (reference sequence). This CDR3 comprises 14 residues. V gave up 0 bases and J gave up 7 bases; unmatched junction bases: 4. The CDR3 DNA reads TGTGCCTGGAGTGTTTGGACAGGGGCCAACACCATATATTTT. Translating it yields CAWSVWTGANTIYF.

The chain carries TRBV5-4 and TRBJ1-1; no firm D call. CDR1 SGHNT and CDR2 YYREEE come from the germline V gene (reference sequence). The CDR3 covers 13 residues. V lost 4 bases and J 0 bases, leaving 7 bases between the germline ends. CDR3 in DNA: TGTGCCAGCAGCGCTGGATTGAACACTGAAGCTTTCTTT. This codes for CASSAGLNTEAFF. Combining the CDR3 with reference TRBV5-4 and TRBJ1-1 gives the whole variable domain ETGVTQSPTHLIKTRGQQVTLRCSSQSGHNTVSWYQQALGQGPQFIFQYYREEENGRGNFPPRFSGLQFPNYSSELNVNALELDDSALYLCASSAGLNTEAFFGQGTRLTVV.

CDR3 coding DNA: TGTGCCACCAGCGTGGGTCGCTACGAGCAGTACTTC. Residues: CATSVGRYEQYF. The rearrangement joins TRBV15 to TRBJ2-7; D unresolved. This CDR3 contains 12 residues. V was cut by 5 bases and J by 3 bases, with 8 bases left in between. Germline V gene sequence: CDR1 LNHNV, CDR2 YYDKDF (reference sequence).

Turning to this clone: The sample has other DNA sequences that encode this CDR3 too. This CDR3 is CSASNEQFF. As DNA, the CDR3 is TGCAGCGCCTCAAATGAGCAGTTCTTC. The chain has TRBV20-1 and TRBJ2-1; D is uncertain. The CDR3 contains 9 residues. CDR1 is DFQATT and CDR2 is SNEGSKA in the germline V gene (reference sequence).

The chain recombines TRBV2 with TRBJ1-1; D remains unclear. Per germline, CDR1 SNHLY and CDR2 FYNNEI. V was pared by 9 bases and J by 2 bases, with 22 bases between. The CDR3 totals 16 residues. CDR3: CASWSGILAGNTEAFF. CDR3 DNA sequence: TGTGCCAGTTGGAGCGGCATTTTGGCCGGCAACACTGAAGCTTTCTTT.

This sequence joins TRBV2 and TRBJ1-5; possibly TRBD1 for D (6 bases). This CDR3 comprises 15 residues. V gave up 4 bases and J gave up 2 bases, with 12 bases separating them. Germline V CDR1 and CDR2: SNHLY, FYNNEI. The CDR3 DNA follows: TGTGCCAGCAGTGTGGCAGGGGTGGGCAATCAGCCCCAGCATTTT. Its protein product is CASSVAGVGNQPQHF.

This clone is a singleton in its sample. The chain has TRBV5-6 and TRBJ1-3; 9 bases line up with TRBD1. Per the germline V gene, CDR1 is SGHDT and CDR2 is YYEEEE. The CDR3 totals 14 residues. V dropped 3 bases and J dropped 4; count of bases not matched to a gene: 2. CDR3 region: CASSSGQGGNTIYF. CDR3 coding DNA: TGTGCCAGCAGCTCGGGACAGGGAGGAAACACCATATATTTT.

The chain joins TRBV5-1 to TRBJ2-7, with no clear D. Germline V gene lookup returns CDR1 SGHRS and CDR2 YFSETQ. Trimming pared 1 base from V and 2 bases from J, leaving 4 bases between. The CDR3 runs to 12 residues. Here the CDR3 DNA reads TGCGCCAGCAGCTTGACCGCCTACGAGCAGTACTTC. Translation: CASSLTAYEQYF.

The gene calls are TRBV4-3 and TRBJ2-7; the D gene is possibly TRBD1 (5 bases). The CDR3 extends over 16 amino acids. V lost 3 bases, J lost 3 bases, and 18 bases lay in between. In germline, CDR1 is LGHNA, CDR2 YSLEER. CDR3 nucleotide sequence: TGCGCCAGCAGCCATCTCAAGGGGATCCCCGACTACGAGCAGTACTTC. Protein sequence: CASSHLKGIPDYEQYF.

The chain has TRBV18 and TRBJ1-1; D perhaps matches TRBD1 (5 bases). Germline CDR1 KGHSH, CDR2 LQKENI. Deletions cut 3 bases from V and 1 base from J, with 9 bases between. The CDR3 is 14 residues long. The CDR3, as DNA: TGTGCCAGCTCACCGGGGCCCAAGAACACTGAAGCTTTCTTT. Translation: CASSPGPKNTEAFF.

The V gene is TRBV4-1, the J gene TRBJ1-1; D may be TRBD1 (6 bases). Per germline, CDR1 MGHRA and CDR2 YSYEKL. CDR3 length: 14 residues. V lost 8 bases and J 5 bases, leaving 18 bases between the germline ends. The CDR3 DNA reads as TGCGCCAGCGCGAGGGGGTCCTATGGTACTGAAGCTTTCTTT. Its translation: CASARGSYGTEAFF.

The chain couples TRBV21-1 to TRBJ1-1. TRBV21-1 is tagged as a pseudogene. CDR3 length: 17 amino acids. CDR3 in DNA: TGTGCCAGCAGCAAAGTAAAGGTTAGCACCTTGAACACTGAAGCTTTCTTT. This gives the protein CASSKVKVSTLNTEAFF.

This rearrangement joins TRBV6-1 to TRBJ1-1, with a possible D match to TRBD1 (6 bases). Per germline, CDR1 MNHNS and CDR2 SASEGT. V was pared by 7 bases and J by 6 bases, with 18 bases between. This CDR3 has 14 amino acids. The CDR3 loop reads CASNPAPRGPEAFF. Here the CDR3 DNA reads TGTGCCAGCAACCCCGCCCCCCGGGGGCCTGAAGCTTTCTTT.

The chain combines TRBV7-6 with TRBJ1-2; no firm D call. Germline V CDR1 and CDR2: SGHVS, FNYEAQ. V lost 0 bases and J lost 0, with 14 bases in between. The CDR3 runs 17 residues. The CDR3 region is CASSLARGTLANYGYTF. The CDR3 DNA sequence: TGTGCCAGCAGCTTAGCGCGGGGAACGCTTGCTAACTATGGCTACACCTTC. The variable domain in full, completed from reference TRBV7-6 and TRBJ1-2, reads GAGVSQSPRYKVTKRGQDVALRCDPISGHVSLYWYRQALGQGPEFLTYFNYEAQQDKSGLPNDRFSAERPEGSISTLTIQRTEQRDSAMYRCASSLARGTLANYGYTFGSGTRLTVV.

V and J are TRBV9 and TRBJ1-3, with 11 nucleotides matching TRBD1. The V gene end was trimmed by 3 bases and the J gene end by 4 bases; junction bases not matched to a gene: 6. The CDR3 runs 16 residues. Germline V gives CDR1 SGDLS, CDR2 YYNGEE. The CDR3 DNA sequence: TGTGCCAGCAGCGCCAAGGACAGGGGGCCCGGAAACACCATATATTTT. This gives the protein CASSAKDRGPGNTIYF.

On this clone itself: Other DNA sequences of this sample code for an identical CDR3. V and J are TRBV5-5 and TRBJ2-1; D tentatively reads TRBD1 or TRBD2 (5 bases each). Trimming stripped 0 bases from V and 7 bases from J, with 5 bases between. Germline V lookup: CDR1 SGHKS, CDR2 YYEKEE (reference sequence). This CDR3 has 12 amino acids. In nucleotides, the CDR3 is TGTGCCAGCAGCTTGGGGGGGAATGAGCAGTTCTTC. This gives the protein CASSLGGNEQFF.

CDR3 in amino acids: CASSPGRGPRYEQYF. The DNA for the CDR3 is TGTGCCAGCAGCCCGGGTCGGGGGCCTAGGTACGAGCAGTACTTC. This chain links TRBV5-4 with TRBJ2-7; D possibly uses TRBD1 or TRBD2 (6 bases each). Germline V gene sequence: CDR1 SGHNT, CDR2 YYREEE (reference sequence). V gave up 4 bases and J gave up 4 bases, with 18 bases separating them. The length of the CDR3 is 15 residues. Full variable domain (outside the CDR3, taken from reference TRBV5-4 and TRBJ2-7): ETGVTQSPTHLIKTRGQQVTLRCSSQSGHNTVSWYQQALGQGPQFIFQYYREEENGRGNFPPRFSGLQFPNYSSELNVNALELDDSALYLCASSPGRGPRYEQYFGPGTRLTVT.

The gene calls are TRBV27 and TRBJ2-1, with 13 positions matching TRBD2. V gave up 7 bases and J gave up 7 bases; unmatched junction bases: 7. The germline gives CDR1 MNHEY, CDR2 SMNVEV (reference sequence). The CDR3 is 15 amino acids. The CDR3 protein is CASTLAGGVSNEQFF. The DNA for the CDR3 is TGTGCCAGCACACTAGCGGGAGGGGTATCAAATGAGCAGTTCTTC.

The chain uses TRBV6-6 and TRBJ2-1, with no clear D. Germline V gene lookup returns CDR1 MNHNY and CDR2 SVGAGI (reference sequence). With 8 bases removed from V and 5 bases from J, the gap between germline ends came to 4 bases. The CDR3 runs 10 residues. This CDR3 is CASENNEQFF. The CDR3 region has the DNA TGTGCCAGCGAGAACAATGAGCAGTTCTTC.

This clone occurred once. The DNA for the CDR3 is TGTGCCAGCAGCTCGGCCCGGGGAAGCTCTAGCACAGATACGCAGTATTTT. It translates to CASSSARGSSSTDTQYF. The chain has TRBV5-4 and TRBJ2-3; D possibly corresponds to TRBD2 (5 bases). The CDR3 loop spans 17 amino acids. CDR1 and CDR2 from the germline V gene are SGHNT and YYREEE (reference sequence). The V end lost 3 bases, the J end lost 0 bases, and 17 bases lay between the germline ends.

In nucleotides, the CDR3 is TGTGCCAGCAGCGATGGGACTAGCGGGCCAGCTTACGAGCAGTACTTC. Protein: CASSDGTSGPAYEQYF. This chain connects TRBV7-9 to TRBJ2-7; 12 bases fit TRBD2. V shed 5 bases and J 4 bases; nucleotides not matched to a gene: 9. The germline V gene has CDR1 SEHNR and CDR2 FQNEAQ (reference sequence). This CDR3 region has 16 residues.

J is TRBJ1-2 and V is TRBV10-2; D ambiguous. The CDR3 runs to 15 residues. Trimming cost V 2 bases and J 4 bases, with 14 bases left between them. CDR1 WSHSY and CDR2 SAAADI come from the germline V gene. In DNA, the CDR3 is TGCGCCAGCAGTGAGATGCCAGGCTTCTTCTATGGCTACACCTTC. Translated, it gives CASSEMPGFFYGYTF.

This rearrangement joins TRBV27 to TRBJ2-7, with 8 bases matching TRBD2. The trim removed 9 bases at V and 4 bases at J, leaving 11 bases unmatched. Germline V CDR1 and CDR2: MNHEY, SMNVEV (reference sequence). There are 14 residues in the CDR3. DNA for the CDR3: TGTGCCAGTCAGGGACTAGGCCAGCCTTACGAGCAGTACTTC. Encoded protein: CASQGLGQPYEQYF.

About this clone itself: This specimen includes other DNA sequences encoding the same CDR3. The gene calls are TRBV7-9 and TRBJ2-2; 9 bases map to TRBD1. CDR3 size: 16 residues. From germline, CDR1 is SEHNR and CDR2 FQNEAQ (reference sequence). The trim removed 5 bases at V and 0 bases at J, leaving 4 bases unmatched. The CDR3 sequence: CASSPGQGTNTGELFF. In nucleotides, the CDR3 is TGTGCCAGCAGCCCTGGACAGGGGACGAACACCGGGGAGCTGTTTTTT.